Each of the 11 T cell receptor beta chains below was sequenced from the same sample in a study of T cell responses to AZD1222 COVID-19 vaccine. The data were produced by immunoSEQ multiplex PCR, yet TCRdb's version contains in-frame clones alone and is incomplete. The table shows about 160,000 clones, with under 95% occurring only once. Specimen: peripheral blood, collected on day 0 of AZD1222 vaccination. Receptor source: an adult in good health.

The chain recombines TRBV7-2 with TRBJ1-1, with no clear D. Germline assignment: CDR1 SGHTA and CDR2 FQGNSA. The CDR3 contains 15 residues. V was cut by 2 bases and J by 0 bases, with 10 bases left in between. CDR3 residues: CASSLIGLMNTEAFF. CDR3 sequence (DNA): TGTGCCAGCAGCTTAATCGGCCTCATGAACACTGAAGCTTTCTTT.

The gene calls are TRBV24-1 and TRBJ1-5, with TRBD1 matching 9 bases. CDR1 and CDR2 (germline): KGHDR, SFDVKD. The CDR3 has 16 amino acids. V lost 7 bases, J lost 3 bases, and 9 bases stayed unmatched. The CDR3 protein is CATSGTGFEANQPQHF. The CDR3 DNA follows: TGTGCCACCAGCGGGACAGGGTTTGAGGCCAATCAGCCCCAGCATTTT.

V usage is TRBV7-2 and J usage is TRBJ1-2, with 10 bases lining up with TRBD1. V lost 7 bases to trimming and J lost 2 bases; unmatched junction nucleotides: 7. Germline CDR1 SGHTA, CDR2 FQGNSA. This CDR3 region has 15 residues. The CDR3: CASNSGQGINYGYTF. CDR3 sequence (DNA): TGTGCCAGCAACTCGGGACAGGGGATAAACTATGGCTACACCTTC.

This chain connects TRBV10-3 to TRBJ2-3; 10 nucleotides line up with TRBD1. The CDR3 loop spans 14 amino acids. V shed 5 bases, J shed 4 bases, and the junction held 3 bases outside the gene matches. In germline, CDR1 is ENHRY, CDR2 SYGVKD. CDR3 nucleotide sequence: TGTGCCATCAGTAGGGACAGGGGCCCAGATACGCAGTATTTT. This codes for CAISRDRGPDTQYF.

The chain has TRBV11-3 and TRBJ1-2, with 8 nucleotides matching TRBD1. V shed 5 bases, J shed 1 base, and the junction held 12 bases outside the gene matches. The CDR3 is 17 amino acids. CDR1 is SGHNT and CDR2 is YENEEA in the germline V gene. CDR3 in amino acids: CASSQSGTGHLNYGYTF. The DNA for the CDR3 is TGTGCCAGCAGCCAATCCGGGACAGGACATCTTAACTATGGCTACACCTTC.

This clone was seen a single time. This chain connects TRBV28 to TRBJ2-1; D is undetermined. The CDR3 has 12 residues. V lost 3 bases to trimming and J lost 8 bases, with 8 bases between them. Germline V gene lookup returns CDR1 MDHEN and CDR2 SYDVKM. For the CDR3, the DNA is TGTGCCAGCAGTTTGAGAGAGGATGAGCAGTTCTTC. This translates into CASSLREDEQFF.

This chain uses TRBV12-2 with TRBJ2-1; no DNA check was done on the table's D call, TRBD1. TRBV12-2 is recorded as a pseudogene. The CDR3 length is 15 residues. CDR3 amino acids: CASRLETGRNNEQFF. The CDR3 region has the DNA TGTGCAAGTCGCTTAGAGACAGGGAGGAACAATGAGCAGTTCTTC.

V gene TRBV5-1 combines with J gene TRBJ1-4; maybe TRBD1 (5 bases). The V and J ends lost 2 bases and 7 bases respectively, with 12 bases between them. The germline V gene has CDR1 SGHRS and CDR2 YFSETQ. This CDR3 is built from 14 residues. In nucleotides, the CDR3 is TGCGCCAGCAGCTTAGGGGACGCGGGTGAAAAACTGTTTTTT. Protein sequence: CASSLGDAGEKLFF.

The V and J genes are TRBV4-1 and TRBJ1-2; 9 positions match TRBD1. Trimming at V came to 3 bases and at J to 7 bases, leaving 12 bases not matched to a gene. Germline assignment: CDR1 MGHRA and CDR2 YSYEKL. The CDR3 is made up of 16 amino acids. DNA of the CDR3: TGCGCCAGCAGCCAGGGACTACAGGGGGCGCGGGGTGGCTACACCTTC. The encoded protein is CASSQGLQGARGGYTF.

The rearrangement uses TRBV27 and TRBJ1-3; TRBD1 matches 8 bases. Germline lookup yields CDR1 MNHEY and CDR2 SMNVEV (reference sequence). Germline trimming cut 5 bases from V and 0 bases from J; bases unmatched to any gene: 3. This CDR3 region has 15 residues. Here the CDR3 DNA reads TGTGCCAGCAGTGCAGGGGGCGGCTCTGGAAACACCATATATTTT. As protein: CASSAGGGSGNTIYF.

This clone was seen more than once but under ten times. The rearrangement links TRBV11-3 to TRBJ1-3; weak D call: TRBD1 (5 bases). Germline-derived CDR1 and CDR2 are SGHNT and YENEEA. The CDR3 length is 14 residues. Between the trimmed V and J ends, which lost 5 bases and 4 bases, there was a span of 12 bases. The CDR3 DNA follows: TGTGCCAGCAGCGGCAGGGTTGGAGGAAACACCATATATTTT. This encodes CASSGRVGGNTIYF.